The text below deals with one TCR beta chain. CDR3 length: 19 residues. The J segment lost 6 bases and the V segment lost 0 bases, leaving 13 bases of the junction unmatched. Looked up from germline, CDR1 is LGHNA and CDR2 is YSLEER. Using immunoSEQ multiplex PCR, the repertoire was profiled, and TCRdb retains in-frame clones only, with some absent. The sample has about 120,000 clones, approximately 90% seen once; the top ten hold roughly 12%. This entry is derived from a study of T cell responses to AZD1222 COVID-19 vaccine. Overall study: The analysis combined second doses at about 4 or about 12 weeks.

The receptor's source is an adult in good health. This chain joins TRBV4-3 and TRBJ1-6; TRBD1 aligns across 8 bases. The sample here was peripheral blood, taken on day 0 of AZD1222 vaccination. The CDR3, as DNA: TGCGCCAGCAGCCAAGATTTATTCCCCCGGACAGGGCCTAATTCACCCCTCCACTTT. Its translation is CASSQDLFPRTGPNSPLHF.